This T cell receptor (beta chain) was identified during a study of CD4 T cells in lung cancer (dated by TCRdb to about 2019). In the study overall: In the study, blood T cells from NSCLC patients were screened for responses to candidate mutation-encoded neoepitopes, and neoantigen-specific CD4+ T-cell clones and TCRs were isolated. A few patients undergoing curative-intent resections for stage I-III non-small cell lung cancer provided the tumor and non-adjacent lung tissue. Aged 60 to 69 when blood was donated, the resected patients, most of whom were former smokers, had either lung adenocarcinoma or squamous cell carcinoma. Before blood donation, patients had received treatments including platinum chemotherapy, and some received nivolumab or pembrolizumab. Deep sequencing of TCRB was used to follow the frequency of neoantigen-specific clonotypes in tumor resections, non-adjacent lung and cultured T-cell products. Overall study outcomes, separate from this receptor: Some blood-derived responses might reflect in vitro priming of naive T cells or cross-reactivity rather than memory responses to the cancer.

Libraries were constructed by the immunoSEQ multiplex PCR assay. Qiagen DNeasy or QIAamp micro DNA kits were used to isolate DNA, and the Adaptive Biotechnology human TCRB sequencing kit was used to sequence TCRB. TCRB libraries were sequenced on an Illumina MiSeq. For the original study's pipeline: TCRB sequence data were analyzed using the kit provider's software, and tumor enrichment of clonotype templates was assessed with Fisher's exact test. Imported from immuneACCESS, the table was reduced by TCRdb to in-frame sequences with V and J called. These copies leave out some clones; in studies compared against another copy, an unresolved V gene accounts for under half, and the cause of the remainder is not known. V, J and clone size are those of that table, while D and trimming were read from the DNA. In all, the sample holds some 9,300 clones, and roughly three fifths of those were seen once. The ten largest clones take up 15% of the sample.

Trimming leaves V shorter by 2 bases and J shorter by 8 bases, with the junction holding 3 bases beyond the gene matches. Its CDR3 holds 14 amino acids, cysteine through phenylalanine. Here the CDR3 DNA is all that survives: 42 bases in frame from base 1. CDR1 and CDR2, looked up from the germline V gene, are SGHTA and FQGNSA. Non-adjacent lung tissue was taken as far as possible from the malignant lesion, at least 3 cm away, from the same resection. As to this clone: What antigen it recognizes has not been identified. Base qualities are not recorded, but no much larger clone differs from it by a single base.

The sequenced material came from normal lung tissue taken away from the tumor. The rearrangement combines TRBV7-2 with TRBJ2-1; 10 middle bases align to TRBD2. The TCR comes from a man in his sixties with non-small cell lung cancer. Read as DNA, the sequence is TGTGCCAGCAGCTTAAGCGGGAGGGCCGATGAGCAGTTCTTC. This yields the protein CASSLSGRADEQFF.